This T cell receptor beta chain was found in a study of T-cell memory formation after mild COVID-19. Study outcomes and limitations: Contracting clones localized mainly to CM and EM when CD4+ and mainly to EMRA when CD8+.

Germline V gene sequence: CDR1 SEHNR, CDR2 FQNEAQ (reference sequence). The CDR3 is 18 residues long. The V and J ends lost 4 bases and 2 bases, in that order; junction bases with no gene match: 14. 5'RACE primed from the constant segment yielded TCR alpha and TCR beta cDNA libraries bearing sample barcodes and UMIs. TCRdb analysed the 5' RACE reads with MiXCR anew, one entry per CDR3 protein. The sample contains 350,000 to 500,000 distinct CDR3 sequences, roughly a quarter of which appear only once. A word on this clonotype: What it binds is not known.

The origin of this receptor is an adult woman who had mild COVID-19 (a few samples of this study predate the infection). Cell type and time point are not known. The sample comprised PBMCs or a T cell subset sorted from them (not recorded which). V and J are TRBV7-9 and TRBJ2-1, with 7 bases identical to TRBD2. In DNA, the CDR3 is TGTGCCAGCAGCTCCAAGCGGGGAGAAAATCATGCCTACAATGAGCAGTTCTTC. It codes for CASSSKRGENHAYNEQFF.